What follows describes a single TCR beta chain. Its cognate antigen is unknown. The length of the CDR3 is 15 residues. Germline CDR1 and CDR2: SNHLY and FYNNEI. Trimming at V came to 3 bases and at J to 7 bases, leaving 11 bases not matched to a gene. These data come from a study of cytomegalovirus exposure and HLA in healthy donors. The study's findings and limits: Excluded: some indistinguishable V segments such as TRBV6-2 and TRBV6-3. V- and J-gene trimming of TCR beta was linked (in a later analysis) to a missense DCLRE1C variant. Reports indicated that the classifier achieved high specificity and sensitivity in diagnosing cytomegalovirus status.

PCR was performed using 60 Vbeta and 13 Jbeta primers. The protocol was immunoSEQ multiplex PCR, while the TCRdb copy is restricted to in-frame clones and leaves out a portion. The sample includes fewer than 130,000 clones, around three quarters of them seen just once. The gene calls are TRBV2 and TRBJ2-7; 8 bases fit TRBD2. The TCR comes from a man over 45 in good health and CMV-seropositive. The specimen sequenced was PBMCs. The CDR3 loop is CASSDGGALGEEQYF. The CDR3 region has the DNA TGTGCCAGCAGTGACGGGGGGGCCTTGGGTGAGGAGCAGTACTTC.